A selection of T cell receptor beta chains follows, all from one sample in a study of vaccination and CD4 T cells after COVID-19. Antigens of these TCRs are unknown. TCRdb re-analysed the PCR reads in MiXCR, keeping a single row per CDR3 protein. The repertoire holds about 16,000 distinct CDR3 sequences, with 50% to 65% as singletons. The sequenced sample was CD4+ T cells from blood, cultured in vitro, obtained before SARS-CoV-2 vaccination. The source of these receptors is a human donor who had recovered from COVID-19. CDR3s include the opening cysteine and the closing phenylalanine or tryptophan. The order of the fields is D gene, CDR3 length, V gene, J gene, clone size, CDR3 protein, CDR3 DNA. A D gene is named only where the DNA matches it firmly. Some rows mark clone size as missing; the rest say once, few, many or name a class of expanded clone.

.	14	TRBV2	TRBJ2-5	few	CASSGGVSVETQYF	TGTGCCAGCAGTGGCGGTGTGTCGGTAGAGACCCAGTACTTC
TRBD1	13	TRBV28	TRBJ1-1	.	CASSPDRGAEAFF	TGTGCCAGCAGTCCCGACAGGGGCGCTGAAGCTTTCTTT
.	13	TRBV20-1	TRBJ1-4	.	CSARDGTNEKLFF	TGCAGTGCTAGAGATGGTACTAATGAAAAACTGTTTTTT
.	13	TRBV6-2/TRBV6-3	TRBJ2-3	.	CASSGTPKDTQYF	TGTGCCAGCAGTGGGACCCCCAAGGATACGCAGTATTTT
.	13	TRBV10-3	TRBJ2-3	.	CATMGQPADTQYF	TGTGCCACCATGGGTCAGCCCGCCGATACGCAGTATTTT
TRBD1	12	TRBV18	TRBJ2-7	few	CASQDRGHEQYF	TGTGCCAGTCAGGACAGGGGGCACGAGCAGTACTTC
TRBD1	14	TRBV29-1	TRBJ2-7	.	CSVWAGTVTYEQYF	TGCAGCGTTTGGGCCGGGACAGTGACCTACGAGCAGTACTTC
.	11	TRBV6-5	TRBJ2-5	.	CASSYSETQYF	TGTGCCAGCAGTTACTCGGAGACCCAGTACTTC
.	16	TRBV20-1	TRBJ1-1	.	CSAWGSTAGRNTEAFF	TGCAGTGCCTGGGGATCGACGGCGGGCCGGAACACTGAAGCTTTCTTT
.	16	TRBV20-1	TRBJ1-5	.	CSANSGYSLGNQPQHF	TGCAGTGCTAACTCCGGTTATTCCCTGGGGAATCAGCCCCAGCATTTT
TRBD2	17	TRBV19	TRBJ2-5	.	CASSTLWSSGVQETQYF	TGTGCCAGTAGTACCCTTTGGTCTAGCGGGGTCCAAGAGACCCAGTACTTC
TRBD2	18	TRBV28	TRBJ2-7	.	CASSSLPGLAGGFYEQYF	TGTGCCAGCAGTTCTCTACCGGGACTAGCGGGAGGGTTCTACGAGCAGTACTTC
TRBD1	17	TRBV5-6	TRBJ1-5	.	CASSVGMGQGSNQPQHF	TGTGCCAGCAGCGTCGGAATGGGACAGGGAAGCAATCAGCCCCAGCATTTT
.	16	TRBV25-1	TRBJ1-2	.	CASSSADLGGNYGYTF	TGTGCCAGCAGTTCCGCCGACTTAGGGGGTAACTATGGCTACACCTTC
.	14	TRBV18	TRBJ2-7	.	CASSPPSEAYEQYF	TGTGCCAGCTCACCACCATCGGAGGCCTACGAGCAGTACTTC
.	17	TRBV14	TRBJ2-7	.	CASSQDRSRASIYEQYF	TGTGCCAGCAGCCAAGATCGGTCGCGGGCCTCCATCTACGAGCAGTACTTC
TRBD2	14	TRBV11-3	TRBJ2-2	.	CASSLAGGTGELFF	TGTGCCAGCAGCTTAGCGGGAGGGACCGGGGAGCTGTTTTTT
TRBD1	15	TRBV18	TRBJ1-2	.	CASSPPPGQNYGYTF	TGTGCCAGCTCACCACCTCCGGGACAGAACTATGGCTACACCTTC
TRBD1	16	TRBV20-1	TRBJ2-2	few	CSARVAWTGTTGELFF	TGCAGTGCTAGAGTAGCCTGGACAGGGACCACCGGGGAGCTGTTTTTT
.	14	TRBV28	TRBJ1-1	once	CASSPTRESGEAFF	TGTGCCAGCAGTCCTACCAGAGAGTCCGGTGAAGCTTTCTTT
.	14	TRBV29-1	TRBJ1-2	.	CSVGSGADNYGYTF	TGCAGCGTTGGTTCGGGGGCGGACAACTATGGCTACACCTTC
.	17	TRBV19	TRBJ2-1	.	CASSTWGRSSRDNEQFF	TGTGCCAGTAGTACCTGGGGTAGGTCTAGCAGAGACAATGAGCAGTTCTTC
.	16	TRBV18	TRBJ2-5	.	CASSPGPLPDQETQYF	TGTGCCAGCTCACCAGGACCCTTGCCAGACCAAGAGACCCAGTACTTC
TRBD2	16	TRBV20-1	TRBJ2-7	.	CSAPQLGRREGYEQYF	TGCAGTGCTCCCCAACTCGGGAGGCGGGAAGGATACGAGCAGTACTTC
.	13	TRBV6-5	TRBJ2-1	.	CASSSPRANEQFF	TGTGCCAGCAGTTCCCCCAGGGCTAATGAGCAGTTCTTC
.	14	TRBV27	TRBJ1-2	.	CASSLHGSNYGYTF	TGTGCCAGCAGTCTACACGGGAGCAACTATGGCTACACCTTC
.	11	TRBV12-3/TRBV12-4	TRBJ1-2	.	CASGLLRGYTF	TGTGCCAGCGGCTTGTTGCGTGGCTACACCTTC
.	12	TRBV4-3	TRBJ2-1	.	CASSQDGGGQFF	TGCGCCAGCAGCCAAGATGGAGGGGGCCAGTTCTTC
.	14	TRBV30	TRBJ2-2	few	CAWRWRTNTGELFF	TGTGCCTGGCGGTGGAGGACGAACACCGGGGAGCTGTTTTTT
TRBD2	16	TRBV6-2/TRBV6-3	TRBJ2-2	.	CASSSGLAGNTGELFF	TGTGCCAGCAGTTCGGGACTAGCGGGAAACACCGGGGAGCTGTTTTTT
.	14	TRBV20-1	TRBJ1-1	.	CSARDLGSNTEAFF	TGCAGTGCTAGAGATTTGGGGTCGAACACTGAAGCTTTCTTT
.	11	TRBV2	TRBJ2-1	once	CASRRQGGQFF	TGTGCCAGCAGGAGACAGGGAGGGCAGTTCTTC
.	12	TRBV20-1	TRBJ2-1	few	CSARLARNEQFF	TGCAGTGCTAGGCTTGCCCGGAATGAGCAGTTCTTC
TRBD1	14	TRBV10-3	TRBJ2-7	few	CAITDRADSYEQYF	TGTGCCATCACCGACAGGGCGGACTCCTACGAGCAGTACTTC